Below, 18 T cell receptor beta chains from the same sample are listed, as sequenced in a study of cytomegalovirus exposure and HLA in healthy donors. PCR primers comprised 60 Vbeta and 13 Jbeta primers. Assay used: immunoSEQ multiplex PCR; TCRdb lists only in-frame clones, some missing. The sample yields some 190,000 clones, around 73% seen once. Material for sequencing was PBMCs. These receptors were obtained from a woman aged 30 to 39 in good health and CMV-seropositive.

The chain carries TRBV12-2 and TRBJ1-5; no DNA check was done on the table's D call, TRBD1. TRBV12-2 is a pseudogene locus. There are 15 residues in the CDR3. CDR3 coding DNA: TGTGCAAGTCCTCCCCAAGGGGGAAGCAATCAGCCCCAGCATTTT. It codes for CASPPQGGSNQPQHF.

The CDR3 bases are TGTGCCAGCAGTTTACGGGGCCGGGGGGGCCTGAGCACAGATACGCAGTATTTT. It codes for CASSLRGRGGLSTDTQYF. This sequence joins TRBV27 and TRBJ2-3, with 8 bases identical to TRBD2. The CDR3 contains 18 residues. Germline CDR1 and CDR2: MNHEY and SMNVEV (reference sequence). V was clipped by 2 bases and J by 0 bases; unmatched bases: 10.

This clone was observed once. The CDR3 bases are TGTGCCAGCAAGGGACAGAGAAACACTGAAGCTTTCTTT. Its protein product is CASKGQRNTEAFF. V and J are TRBV7-2 and TRBJ1-1, with 7 bases matching TRBD1. V was clipped by 7 bases and J by 2 bases; unmatched bases: 4. The CDR3 contains 13 residues. The germline CDR1 and CDR2 sequences are SGHTA and FQGNSA.

CDR3: CASSFFTSNQPQHF. The CDR3 DNA reads TGTGCCAGCAGCTTCTTCACAAGCAATCAGCCCCAGCATTTT. This sequence joins TRBV5-6 and TRBJ1-5; D unclear. The CDR3 sequence is 14 residues long. V lost 2 bases and J 1 base, leaving 7 bases between the germline ends. Germline CDR1 SGHDT, CDR2 YYEEEE.

The V and J genes are TRBV7-9 and TRBJ2-3; 14 bases match TRBD2. CDR3 length equals 16 residues. CDR1 SEHNR and CDR2 FQNEAQ come from the germline V gene (reference sequence). The ends lost 5 bases at V and 2 bases at J; junction bases unmatched: 3. The CDR3 loop is CASSRTSGGLTDTQYF. The CDR3 DNA reads as TGTGCCAGCAGCCGGACTAGCGGGGGGCTCACAGATACGCAGTATTTT.

V and J are TRBV7-2 and TRBJ1-6; D gene uncertain. The ends were cut back, 4 bases at V and 10 bases at J, with 14 bases in the middle. The CDR3 runs 14 residues. The germline gives CDR1 SGHTA, CDR2 FQGNSA. The chain's CDR3 is CASSSSGSGSPLHF. DNA for the CDR3: TGTGCCAGCAGCTCGTCCGGGTCGGGGTCACCCCTCCACTTT.

The chain joins TRBV30 to TRBJ1-3, with a tentative D call TRBD1 (5 bases). Germline V CDR1 and CDR2: GTSNPN, SVGIG (reference sequence). V was clipped by 5 bases and J by 4 bases, with 18 bases between them. CDR3 length: 15 amino acids. The CDR3 DNA sequence: TGTGCCTGGGGGTGGGGAGGGGCACCGGGAAACACCATATATTTT. Translating it yields CAWGWGGAPGNTIYF.

DNA for the CDR3: TGTGCCAGCAGACGAATCGATGGACACCCCTACGAGCAGTACTTC. This sequence encodes CASRRIDGHPYEQYF. This chain connects TRBV5-6 to TRBJ2-5; D might be TRBD1 (5 bases). TRBJ2-7 matches the DNA end more closely, so the J call is doubtful. CDR1 and CDR2 from the germline V gene are SGHDT and YYEEEE. The CDR3 length is 15 residues.

The chain combines TRBV2 with TRBJ2-7; D may be TRBD1 (5 bases). The CDR3 has 13 residues. Germline values: CDR1 SNHLY, CDR2 FYNNEI. Trimming removed 8 bases at V and 5 bases at J, with 16 bases between. CDR3 amino acids: CASVLQGGDEQYF. The CDR3 nucleotides read TGTGCCAGCGTGCTCCAGGGCGGCGACGAGCAGTACTTC.

J is TRBJ2-1 and V is TRBV7-3, with D possibly being TRBD1 (5 bases). V lost 2 bases and J lost 10, with 18 bases in between. The germline gives CDR1 SGHTA, CDR2 FQGTGA. The CDR3 is 15 residues long. The CDR3 reads CASSLAAGYPSEQFF. In DNA form, the CDR3 reads TGTGCCAGCAGCTTAGCGGCAGGGTATCCGTCCGAGCAGTTCTTC.

V usage is TRBV7-9 and J usage is TRBJ2-1, with D uncertain. The V gene's germline CDR1 is SEHNR and CDR2 FQNEAQ (reference sequence). V was cut by 7 bases and J by 2 bases, with 9 bases left in between. This CDR3 has 13 amino acids. The CDR3 sequence: CASTPPAYNEQFF. The CDR3 DNA reads as TGTGCCAGCACCCCCCCGGCCTACAATGAGCAGTTCTTC.

This chain uses TRBV29-1 with TRBJ2-7; D might be TRBD2 (5 bases). This CDR3 comprises 12 residues. Germline V CDR1 and CDR2: SQVTM, ANQGSEA. V was shortened by 6 bases and J by 0 bases, with 9 bases between the two germline ends. CDR3 in DNA: TGCAGCGTCTGGGGAGTCTCCTACGAGCAGTACTTC. Translating gives CSVWGVSYEQYF.

This clone came up many times. The rearrangement uses TRBV19 and TRBJ2-1, with D tentatively TRBD2 (6 bases). The V gene lost 2 bases and the J gene lost 6 bases, with 11 bases spanning the gap. Germline CDR1 and CDR2: LNHDA and SQIVND (reference sequence). CDR3 length: 14 amino acids. CDR3 sequence reads: CASSISGEVNEQFF. CDR3 bases: TGTGCCAGTAGTATATCGGGGGAAGTCAATGAGCAGTTCTTC.

V gene TRBV18 combines with J gene TRBJ2-5; 9 nucleotides match TRBD2. Germline CDR1 reads KGHSH; CDR2 reads LQKENI. This CDR3 spans 14 amino acids. The trim removed 1 base at V and 3 bases at J, leaving 0 bases unmatched. The CDR3, as DNA: TGTGCCAGCTCACCACTAGCGGGAGAAGAGACCCAGTACTTC. It codes for CASSPLAGEETQYF.

V and J are TRBV28 and TRBJ1-4; possible D gene TRBD1, 6 bases. Germline V CDR1 and CDR2: MDHEN, SYDVKM. Between the trimmed V and J ends, which lost 8 bases and 8 bases, there was a span of 12 bases. CDR3 size: 12 residues. The CDR3 DNA follows: TGTGCCAGCCTACAGGGAAACGAAAAACTGTTTTTT. It specifies CASLQGNEKLFF.

This rearrangement joins TRBV9 to TRBJ1-3; no definite D call. The V end was cut by 0 bases, the J end by 4 bases, with 8 bases between. CDR3 length: 14 residues. Germline CDR1 SGDLS, CDR2 YYNGEE. CDR3 coding DNA: TGTGCCAGCAGCGTAGAGTCCGGGGGAAACACCATATATTTT. Its translation is CASSVESGGNTIYF.

The rearrangement joins TRBV4-1 to TRBJ1-5, with 7 bases lining up with TRBD1. This CDR3 contains 15 residues. Trimming removed 3 bases from V and 3 bases from J; junction bases left unmatched: 5. Germline values: CDR1 MGHRA, CDR2 YSYEKL. The CDR3 here is CASSHAGTVNQPQHF. CDR3 DNA: TGCGCCAGCAGCCATGCCGGGACAGTCAATCAGCCCCAGCATTTT.

This chain uses TRBV7-2 with TRBJ2-1; 11 nucleotides line up with TRBD1. This CDR3 spans 15 amino acids. V was clipped by 4 bases and J by 10 bases; unmatched bases: 9. The germline gives CDR1 SGHTA, CDR2 FQGNSA. The CDR3 sequence: CASSSRTGGIAEQFF. The CDR3 DNA sequence: TGTGCCAGCAGCTCCCGGACAGGGGGCATCGCCGAGCAGTTCTTC.